This entry features one TCR beta chain sequence. The antigen remains unidentified. The data were taken from a study of cytotoxic CD8 clonotypes in ibrutinib-treated CLL. The CDR3 totals 12 residues. The germline gives CDR1 MRHNA, CDR2 SNTAGT. Trimming took 4 bases from V and 5 from J, leaving 5 bases between them. General study findings and limits: The study found public clonotypes uncommon, contracting or stable on treatment. The study sampled sustained-remission and progressing patients at different times. Clonality rose at ibrutinib response, held steady in sustained remission, and fell toward baseline at progression.

Sequenced by immunoSEQ multiplex PCR; TCRdb stores in-frame clones only, minus some. The top ten hold over 5.5% of the sample, which has around 310,000 clones, 70% to 80% seen once. The receptor was derived from a human donor with chronic lymphocytic leukemia. This chain joins TRBV6-4 and TRBJ2-2; D call uncertain. The sequencing here drew on PBMCs, taken before ibrutinib treatment. In DNA form, the CDR3 reads TGTGCCAGCAGTGCCTGGACCGGGGAGCTGTTTTTT. Translation: CASSAWTGELFF.